These 17 T cell receptor beta chains share one sample of origin, sequenced in a study of cytomegalovirus exposure and HLA in healthy donors. 60 Vbeta and 13 Jbeta primers were used in PCR. Sequencing was performed with immunoSEQ multiplex PCR; in TCRdb, only in-frame clones are kept and a portion is missing. The data show 130,000 or so clones, around 72% seen once. The sample was PBMCs. These TCRs come from a woman aged 18-29 years in good health and CMV-seronegative.

The chain has TRBV30 and TRBJ1-1; D might be TRBD1 (5 bases). The V gene's germline CDR1 is GTSNPN and CDR2 SVGIG (reference sequence). The CDR3 loop spans 16 amino acids. Trimming stripped 4 bases from V and 4 bases from J, with 22 bases between. The CDR3 nucleotides are TGTGCCTGGAAGGGGCAGGGTGTGATTAGGGTCACTGAAGCTTTCTTT. It codes for CAWKGQGVIRVTEAFF.

This chain joins TRBV2 and TRBJ2-7, with D possibly matching TRBD1 (5 bases). Germline loops: CDR1 SNHLY, CDR2 FYNNEI. Trimming took off 11 bases at V and 7 bases at J, with 18 bases between the two ends. CDR3 length: 12 residues. CDR3 bases: TGTGCCTCCTCTAGGGGTGACTGGGAGCAGTACTTC. Translation gives CASSRGDWEQYF.

This sequence joins TRBV7-9 and TRBJ1-2; 10 nucleotides match TRBD1. CDR3 size: 14 residues. Germline V gene data show CDR1 as SEHNR and CDR2 as FQNEAQ (reference sequence). With 5 bases clipped from V and 6 bases from J, the junction kept 6 bases outside the gene matches. DNA of the CDR3: TGTGCCAGCAGCGCCCAGACAGGGGGCCATGGCTACACCTTC. Protein sequence: CASSAQTGGHGYTF.

This chain connects TRBV7-2 to TRBJ1-5; TRBD1 is a possible D gene (6 bases). From germline, CDR1 is SGHTA and CDR2 FQGNSA. Trimming took 5 bases from V and 3 from J, leaving 14 bases between them. The CDR3 totals 15 residues. CDR3 amino acids: CASSISGTPNQPQHF. CDR3 in DNA: TGTGCCAGCAGCATATCCGGGACACCCAATCAGCCCCAGCATTTT.

The gene calls are TRBV5-4 and TRBJ2-7; maybe TRBD1 (5 bases). CDR3 length equals 13 residues. Germline V gene lookup returns CDR1 SGHNT and CDR2 YYREEE (reference sequence). Deletions cut 7 bases from V and 4 bases from J, with 15 bases between. This CDR3 is CASGRDSLYEQYF. In DNA, the CDR3 is TGTGCCAGCGGTCGAGACAGCCTTTACGAGCAGTACTTC.

J is TRBJ1-1 and V is TRBV5-6; the D gene is possibly TRBD1 (6 bases). Germline V CDR1 and CDR2: SGHDT, YYEEEE. The ends were cut back, 4 bases at V and 1 base at J, with 8 bases in the middle. This CDR3 contains 13 residues. CDR3: CASSHRENTEAFF. DNA for the CDR3: TGTGCCAGCAGCCACAGGGAGAACACTGAAGCTTTCTTT.

As for this clone: One junction end does not reproduce the germline sequence, and a read error may be involved. The rearrangement uses TRBV11-2 and TRBJ2-1, with no clear D. Germline CDR1 reads SGHAT; CDR2 reads FQNNGV. The CDR3 loop spans 15 amino acids. The CDR3 coding sequence is TGTGCCAGCAGCATAGACGGGTACTCCTACAATGAGCAGTTCTTC. Protein product: CASSIDGYSYNEQFF.

The chain carries TRBV19 and TRBJ1-3; perhaps TRBD1 as D (5 bases). CDR1 is LNHDA and CDR2 is SQIVND in the germline V gene (reference sequence). The V and J ends lost 10 bases and 4 bases respectively, with 8 bases between them. CDR3 size: 11 residues. The CDR3 DNA reads TGTGCCATAGGGGCCGGAAACACCATATATTTT. Its translation: CAIGAGNTIYF.

The J gene is TRBJ1-1, the V gene TRBV11-2; D not certain. Per the germline V gene, CDR1 is SGHAT and CDR2 is FQNNGV. Trimming stripped 2 bases from V and 0 bases from J, with 16 bases between. This CDR3 is built from 17 residues. The CDR3, as DNA: TGTGCCAGCAGCTTAATCTTCACCGGGGAGATGAACACTGAAGCTTTCTTT. This codes for CASSLIFTGEMNTEAFF.

This chain connects TRBV5-4 to TRBJ1-2; no clear D gene. Germline V CDR1 and CDR2: SGHNT, YYREEE (reference sequence). The CDR3 is 13 amino acids. Deletions cut 0 bases from V and 8 bases from J, with 11 bases between. CDR3 sequence (DNA): TGTGCCAGCAGCTTGGATCTGGAGCACGGCTACACCTTC. It codes for CASSLDLEHGYTF.

The table lists this clone with a few counts. V and J are TRBV6-5 and TRBJ1-4, with a possible D match to TRBD1 (5 bases). From germline, CDR1 is MNHEY and CDR2 SVGAGI. This CDR3 contains 13 residues. Trimming cost V 10 bases and J 4 bases, with 13 bases left between them. Here the CDR3 DNA reads TGTGCCACCAAGCCAGGGATTAATGAAAAACTGTTTTTT. It encodes CATKPGINEKLFF.

This clone was found once. The same CDR3 also results from other DNA sequences found in this sample. V and J are TRBV30 and TRBJ2-6; 15 nucleotides agree with TRBD2. From germline, CDR1 is GTSNPN and CDR2 SVGIG (reference sequence). After removal of 1 base from V and 4 bases from J, the junction contained 8 bases not matched to a gene. This CDR3 region has 19 residues. CDR3 sequence reads: CAWSGGLAGGVQGANVLTF. The CDR3 DNA sequence: TGTGCCTGGAGTGGCGGACTAGCGGGAGGGGTGCAGGGGGCCAACGTCCTGACTTTC.

This clone was detected only a few times. J is TRBJ1-1 and V is TRBV6-5, with D possibly matching TRBD1 (6 bases). V lost 6 bases to trimming and J lost 3 bases, with 11 bases between them. In germline, CDR1 is MNHEY, CDR2 SVGAGI. The CDR3 runs to 13 residues. CDR3 sequence reads: CASRGQTYTEAFF. CDR3 bases: TGTGCCAGCAGAGGACAGACATACACTGAAGCTTTCTTT.

The gene calls are TRBV7-9 and TRBJ2-5, with TRBD2 matching over 8 bases. The J segment lost 3 bases and the V segment lost 10 bases, leaving 7 bases of the junction unmatched. Germline V gene sequence: CDR1 SEHNR, CDR2 FQNEAQ (reference sequence). This CDR3 spans 13 amino acids. CDR3 nucleotides: TGTGCCATCCTTACTAGCGGCAAAGAGACCCAGTACTTC. It encodes CAILTSGKETQYF.

V and J are TRBV7-6 and TRBJ2-7; 9 nucleotides line up with TRBD1. This CDR3 contains 16 residues. The junction had 9 bases not matched to a gene; V was cut back by 5 bases and J by 1 base. Per the germline V gene, CDR1 is SGHVS and CDR2 is FNYEAQ. The CDR3, as DNA: TGTGCCAGCAGCCCCATCCTCGGGACAGGGTCCTACGAGCAGTACTTC. This codes for CASSPILGTGSYEQYF. The full variable domain, completed using reference TRBV7-6 and TRBJ2-7, is GAGVSQSPRYKVTKRGQDVALRCDPISGHVSLYWYRQALGQGPEFLTYFNYEAQQDKSGLPNDRFSAERPEGSISTLTIQRTEQRDSAMYRCASSPILGTGSYEQYFGPGTRLTVT.

A single count supports this clone. The chain links TRBV7-9 to TRBJ2-7; 9 positions agree with TRBD2. CDR3 length: 16 amino acids. Losses at the gene ends were 5 bases for V and 2 bases for J; bases not matched to a gene: 10. CDR1 is SEHNR, CDR2 FQNEAQ, per germline (reference sequence). The DNA for the CDR3 is TGTGCCAGCAGCCAACCCCCTGCTAGCGGGGCCTACGAGCAGTACTTC. This sequence encodes CASSQPPASGAYEQYF.

The CDR3 nucleotides read TGTGCCAGCAGCCAAGTGGGGAGTCACCCGGCCTACGAGCAGTACTTC. Amino acid sequence: CASSQVGSHPAYEQYF. V is TRBV4-2 and J is TRBJ2-7; tentatively, D is TRBD2 (5 bases). Trimming removed 1 base from V and 2 bases from J, with 15 bases in between. CDR3 length: 16 residues. Germline V CDR1 and CDR2: LGHNA, YNFKEQ.